This T cell receptor (beta chain) was sequenced for a study of HIV-infected patients and healthy controls (dated by TCRdb to 2013 to 2014). Libraries were prepared through 5' RACE. Instrument on record: Illumina MiSeq. 500 ng RNA was reverse transcribed with SuperScript III using primers against the alpha and beta constant regions. Alpha and beta chain libraries were generated separately via chain-specific third strand synthesis with multiplexing indices. TCRdb redid the processing of the public reads, applying fastp at Q25 and MiXCR, and retained in-frame beta chains. Rows with one shared CDR3 protein collapse into an entry with the most common genes and DNA. This sample gives 6,500 to 10,000 distinct CDR3 sequences in total; around 9.3% of them show up just once. About 20% of the sample is in the top ten clones. After antiretroviral therapy began, follow-up blood was collected from HIV-infected patients roughly three months, about 14 weeks, later. Since whole blood was used without any cell fractionation, the repertoire reflected all peripheral T cells in unsorted form.

This specimen consisted of blood, obtained during antiretroviral therapy. Source of these receptors: an adult with HIV infection.

This clonotype has at least ten counts. This rearrangement joins TRBV5-1 to TRBJ1-2; D is ambiguous. Trimming left V 3 bases short and J 8 bases short, with 11 bases between. This CDR3 comprises 12 residues. The V gene's germline CDR1 is SGHRS and CDR2 YFSETQ. The CDR3 spells CASSSWTSGYTF. The CDR3 DNA sequence: TGCGCCAGCAGCTCATGGACGTCCGGCTACACCTTC.